Below are 11 T cell receptor beta chains sequenced from a single sample in a study of graft-versus-host responses after intestinal transplantation. Antigens for these TCRs are unknown. Repertoires were generated with immunoSEQ multiplex PCR, while TCRdb's copy carries only in-frame clones and drops some. In the table there are about 97,000 clones, 91% of which are singletons. Sequenced here: unstimulated CD4+ T cells sorted from spleen or lymph node cells, sampled before transplant. The receptor set was obtained from a human donor who was the organ donor for an intestinal transplant.

J is TRBJ1-3 and V is TRBV9; D ambiguous. V was trimmed by 2 bases and J by 2 bases, leaving 11 bases between them. Germline V gives CDR1 SGDLS, CDR2 YYNGEE. There are 15 residues in the CDR3. DNA for the CDR3: TGTGCCAGCAGCGTGATCGGACTTCCTGGAAACACCATATATTTT. It yields the protein CASSVIGLPGNTIYF.

The chain links TRBV9 to TRBJ1-1; the D gene is possibly TRBD1 (6 bases). Germline CDR1 SGDLS, CDR2 YYNGEE. The germline V and J ends were trimmed by 0 bases and 3 bases, with 9 bases remaining between them. The CDR3 is made up of 14 amino acids. The CDR3 DNA reads as TGTGCCAGCAGCGTAGCGGCAGGGGACACTGAAGCTTTCTTT. It codes for CASSVAAGDTEAFF. The whole variable domain, filled in from reference TRBV9 and TRBJ1-1, reads DSGVTQTPKHLITATGQRVTLRCSPRSGDLSVYWYQQSLDQGLQFLIQYYNGEERAKGNILERFSAQQFPDLHSELNLSSLELGDSALYFCASSVAAGDTEAFFGQGTRLTVV.

V is TRBV4-2 and J is TRBJ2-2; 13 bases match TRBD2. Germline lookup yields CDR1 LGHNA and CDR2 YNFKEQ. The V gene end was trimmed by 3 bases and the J gene end by 6 bases; junction bases not matched to a gene: 4. CDR3 size: 16 residues. The CDR3 protein is CASSHLLAGGPGELFF. The CDR3 bases are TGTGCCAGCAGCCACCTACTAGCGGGGGGGCCCGGGGAGCTGTTTTTT.

The chain employs TRBV6-6 and TRBJ1-1; a possible D gene is TRBD1 (6 bases). Per germline, CDR1 MNHNY and CDR2 SVGAGI (reference sequence). Between the trimmed V and J ends, which lost 11 bases and 4 bases, there was a span of 11 bases. CDR3 size: 11 residues. The CDR3 here is CAARGSTEAFF. CDR3 DNA: TGTGCCGCCAGGGGTAGCACTGAAGCTTTCTTT.

The chain carries TRBV6-5 and TRBJ2-2; D is ambiguous. Trimming stripped 6 bases from V and 5 bases from J, with 7 bases between. Per the germline V gene, CDR1 is MNHEY and CDR2 is SVGAGI. The CDR3 covers 12 residues. Here the CDR3 reads CASRRTTGELFF. CDR3 bases: TGTGCCAGCAGACGTACAACCGGGGAGCTGTTTTTT.

This sequence joins TRBV5-8 and TRBJ1-1; D ambiguous. Trimming took off 1 base at V and 3 bases at J, with 10 bases between the two ends. Germline V gene lookup returns CDR1 SGHTS and CDR2 YDEGEE. The CDR3 spans 14 residues. The CDR3 protein is CASSLRPADTEAFF. CDR3 DNA: TGTGCCAGCAGCTTGAGGCCGGCGGACACTGAAGCTTTCTTT. Full variable domain (missing parts from reference TRBV5-8 and TRBJ1-1): EAGVTQSPTHLIKTRGQQATLRCSPISGHTSVYWYQQALGLGLQFLLWYDEGEERNRGNFPPRFSGRQFPNYSSELNVNALELEDSALYLCASSLRPADTEAFFGQGTRLTVV.

The CDR3 protein is CASSLTPTGVDTQYF. The DNA for the CDR3 is TGTGCCAGCAGTTTAACCCCCACGGGGGTGGATACGCAGTATTTT. This sequence joins TRBV27 and TRBJ2-3; a weak D match, TRBD2 (6 bases). CDR1 MNHEY and CDR2 SMNVEV come from the germline V gene (reference sequence). This CDR3 spans 15 amino acids. V lost 2 bases and J lost 6, with 15 bases in between.

The genes are TRBV10-3 and TRBJ1-1; no clear D. V lost 6 bases, J lost 5 bases, and 13 bases lay in between. The germline gives CDR1 ENHRY, CDR2 SYGVKD. This CDR3 has 13 residues. The CDR3 loop reads CAISWGAETEAFF. CDR3 coding DNA: TGTGCCATCAGCTGGGGAGCTGAGACTGAAGCTTTCTTT.

V is TRBV7-3 and J is TRBJ2-7; possible D gene TRBD1, 5 bases. CDR3 length: 13 residues. V shed 3 bases and J shed 6 bases, with 12 bases lying between them. The germline gives CDR1 SGHTA, CDR2 FQGTGA. The CDR3 DNA reads as TGTGCCAGCAGCTTGACGCCAGGGATCGAGCAGTACTTC. It codes for CASSLTPGIEQYF.

The rearrangement links TRBV6-1 to TRBJ1-5; 8 nucleotides align to TRBD1. The CDR3 runs 12 residues. Trimming removed 10 bases from V and 4 bases from J; junction bases left unmatched: 3. The germline gives CDR1 MNHNS, CDR2 SASEGT. The CDR3 spells CAIRQGNQPQHF. In nucleotides, the CDR3 is TGTGCCATCAGACAGGGGAATCAGCCCCAGCATTTT.

The chain links TRBV28 to TRBJ1-2, with D possibly matching TRBD1 (5 bases). Looked up from germline, CDR1 is MDHEN and CDR2 is SYDVKM. The CDR3 consists of 15 residues. V was cut by 5 bases and J by 4 bases, with 17 bases left in between. CDR3 nucleotide sequence: TGTGCCAGCAGTCCAACCCTCGGGGGGAGCTATGGCTACACCTTC. Encoded protein: CASSPTLGGSYGYTF.